The next 31 T cell receptor beta chains were all read from a single sample in a study of T cells after yellow fever vaccination. One entry per CDR3 protein results from TCRdb running MiXCR on the 5' RACE reads. Of 340,000 or so distinct CDR3 sequences in the sample, about 12% are singletons; the top ten hold 3.2%. Sample: CD4+ T cells sorted from PBMCs, taken 15 days after the yellow fever booster vaccination. Every receptor here comes from a man younger than 30 who received the YFV17D yellow fever vaccine.

This clonotype showed up just a few times. In DNA form, the CDR3 reads TGTGCCAGCAGTGCCGGGACACCCTCGGAGCCCCAGCATTTT. This sequence encodes CASSAGTPSEPQHF. The rearrangement uses TRBV2 and TRBJ1-5; D is possibly TRBD1 (6 bases). CDR1 SNHLY and CDR2 FYNNEI come from the germline V gene. Between the trimmed V and J ends, which lost 4 bases and 8 bases, there was a span of 15 bases. The CDR3 consists of 14 residues. Variable domain in full (rest from reference TRBV2 and TRBJ1-5): EPEVTQTPSHQVTQMGQEVILRCVPISNHLYFYWYRQILGQKVEFLVSFYNNEISEKSEIFDDQFSVERPDGSNFTLKIRSTKLEDSAMYFCASSAGTPSEPQHFGDGTRLSIL.

This clonotype was counted between two and nine times. The chain is built from TRBV25-1 and TRBJ2-2; no clear D gene. The CDR3 has 15 residues. V lost 3 bases and J 4 bases, leaving 12 bases between the germline ends. The germline CDR1 and CDR2 sequences are MGHDK and SYGVNS. This CDR3 is CASSEPSLGTGELFF. The CDR3 region has the DNA TGTGCCAGCAGTGAGCCATCCCTGGGCACCGGGGAGCTGTTTTTT.

This clonotype was counted many times. This chain links TRBV7-2 with TRBJ2-6; D is unclear. The CDR3 length is 14 residues. Between the trimmed V and J ends, which lost 4 bases and 2 bases, there was a span of 6 bases. Looked up from germline, CDR1 is SGHTA and CDR2 is FQGNSA. The CDR3 loop is CASSWGTGANVLTF. In nucleotides, the CDR3 is TGTGCCAGCAGCTGGGGAACTGGGGCCAACGTCCTGACTTTC. The full variable domain, with the rest looked up from reference TRBV7-2 and TRBJ2-6, is GAGVSQSPSNKVTEKGKDVELRCDPISGHTALYWYRQSLGQGLEFLIYFQGNSAPDKSGLPSDRFSAERTGGSVSTLTIQRTQQEDSAVYLCASSWGTGANVLTFGAGSRLTVL.

This clonotype has only a few counts. This chain uses TRBV29-1 with TRBJ2-7, with 8 bases aligning to TRBD2. This CDR3 comprises 12 residues. CDR1 is SQVTM, CDR2 ANQGSEA, per germline. J was trimmed by 6 bases and V by 0 bases; bases with no gene match: 1. As DNA, the CDR3 is TGCAGCGTTGAAGACCGGGGGGGCGAGCAGTACTTC. This translates into CSVEDRGGEQYF.

The sample holds many counts of this clonotype. This chain links TRBV27 with TRBJ2-1; TRBD1 matches at 7 bases. CDR1 MNHEY and CDR2 SMNVEV come from the germline V gene (reference sequence). Losses at the gene ends were 3 bases for V and 3 bases for J; bases not matched to a gene: 5. The CDR3 is 15 residues long. The CDR3 reads CASSFQRDSYNEQFF. In DNA, the CDR3 is TGTGCCAGCAGTTTTCAACGGGACAGCTACAATGAGCAGTTCTTC.

This clonotype was seen a handful of times. J is TRBJ2-7 and V is TRBV20-1; 9 nucleotides align to TRBD1. The CDR3 has 15 amino acids. From germline, CDR1 is DFQATT and CDR2 SNEGSKA (reference sequence). J was trimmed by 3 bases and V by 6 bases; bases with no gene match: 12. The CDR3 here is CSATGQGQAHYEQYV. The DNA of the CDR3 is TGCAGTGCAACAGGACAGGGGCAAGCCCACTACGAGCAGTACGTC.

This clonotype was counted a few times. The V call is TRBV20-1, the J call TRBJ2-7, with 11 bases matching TRBD1. Germline-derived CDR1 and CDR2 are DFQATT and SNEGSKA (reference sequence). The length of the CDR3 is 14 residues. J was trimmed by 2 bases and V by 1 base; bases with no gene match: 1. As DNA, the CDR3 is TGCAGTGCTAGAGGGGACAGGGGGACCTACGAGCAGTACGTC. Translating it yields CSARGDRGTYEQYV.

Only a few counts were recorded for this clonotype. The V gene is TRBV10-3, the J gene TRBJ1-5, with TRBD1 matching over 8 bases. The CDR3 totals 16 residues. V lost 4 bases and J lost 3; bases outside the gene matches: 8. Germline CDR1 is ENHRY and CDR2 is SYGVKD. CDR3 residues: CAISGGTGTVNQPQHF. DNA of the CDR3: TGTGCCATCAGTGGGGGGACAGGCACCGTCAATCAGCCCCAGCATTTT.

The table lists this clonotype with many counts. The rearrangement joins TRBV27 to TRBJ1-2, with D maybe TRBD1 (5 bases). V lost 7 bases and J lost 2, with 11 bases in between. The germline CDR1 and CDR2 sequences are MNHEY and SMNVEV (reference sequence). CDR3 length equals 13 residues. The CDR3 sequence is CASTRGGNYGYTF. The CDR3 bases are TGTGCCAGCACCCGGGGGGGAAACTATGGCTACACCTTC.

V and J are TRBV12-3 or TRBV12-4 and TRBJ1-5; TRBD1 matches at 10 bases. Trimming removed 7 bases from V and 4 bases from J; junction bases left unmatched: 4. This CDR3 comprises 14 residues. The CDR3 loop reads CASTWGQGNQPQHF. CDR3 nucleotides: TGTGCCAGCACTTGGGGACAGGGGAATCAGCCCCAGCATTTT.

This clonotype turned up a few times. The rearrangement joins TRBV5-4 to TRBJ2-3; a weak D match, TRBD1 (7 bases). Trimming took off 6 bases at V and 6 bases at J, with 14 bases between the two ends. Germline V gene lookup returns CDR1 SGHNT and CDR2 YYREEE (reference sequence). The CDR3 spans 13 residues. In DNA form, the CDR3 reads TGTGCCAGCAACGGACAGGAGGGGGATACGCAGTATTTT. Protein: CASNGQEGDTQYF.

This chain connects TRBV5-5 to TRBJ2-5; 8 bases line up with TRBD2. The CDR3 has 16 residues. V gave up 4 bases and J gave up 5 bases; unmatched junction bases: 13. Germline V gene data show CDR1 as SGHKS and CDR2 as YYEKEE (reference sequence). CDR3 bases: TGTGCCAGCAGCCCCTTTAGTAGCGGGGTCTCGGAGACCCAGTACTTC. Protein product: CASSPFSSGVSETQYF.

The count of this clonotype is one. The genes are TRBV3-1 and TRBJ2-1; possibly TRBD1 or TRBD2 for D (5 bases each). CDR1 and CDR2 (germline): LGHDT, YNNKEL (reference sequence). This CDR3 region has 14 residues. V was pared by 3 bases and J by 12 bases, with 18 bases between. CDR3 sequence (DNA): TGTGCCAGCAGCCAGGACCCCGGGACCCCATGGCAGTTCTTC. Amino acids: CASSQDPGTPWQFF.

This clonotype was counted a few times. The V call is TRBV19, the J call TRBJ2-7; 7 bases line up with TRBD1. The V gene's germline CDR1 is LNHDA and CDR2 SQIVND (reference sequence). V dropped 6 bases and J dropped 0; count of bases not matched to a gene: 8. The CDR3 consists of 15 residues. CDR3 coding DNA: TGTGCCAGTAGCCTACAGGGGCCTTTCTCCTACGAGCAGTACTTC. Protein sequence: CASSLQGPFSYEQYF.

Ten or more counts support this clonotype. This chain joins TRBV5-1 and TRBJ2-3; TRBD1 or TRBD2 may be the D gene (6 bases each). The CDR3 covers 15 residues. Germline CDR1 reads SGHRS; CDR2 reads YFSETQ. V lost 6 bases to trimming and J lost 3 bases, with 17 bases between them. CDR3: CASNGRGVLTDTQYF. The DNA for the CDR3 is TGCGCCAGCAACGGAAGGGGGGTATTGACAGATACGCAGTATTTT.

The chain employs TRBV5-1 and TRBJ2-5; D gene ambiguous. Trimming removed 0 bases from V and 9 bases from J, with 9 bases in between. CDR3 length: 12 amino acids. Germline values: CDR1 SGHRS, CDR2 YFSETQ. CDR3 residues: CASSLEGSPQYF. CDR3 nucleotides: TGCGCCAGCAGCTTGGAAGGGTCGCCCCAGTACTTC.

V gene TRBV9 combines with J gene TRBJ2-2; 9 nucleotides align to TRBD1. After removal of 0 bases from V and 7 bases from J, the junction contained 4 bases not matched to a gene. The germline V gene has CDR1 SGDLS and CDR2 YYNGEE. This CDR3 spans 15 amino acids. CDR3 bases: TGTGCCAGCAGCGTAGGGACAGGGGACGACGGGGAGCTGTTTTTT. This codes for CASSVGTGDDGELFF.

This clonotype was seen a few times. The chain joins TRBV6-6 to TRBJ1-3; D remains ambiguous. CDR1 and CDR2 from the germline V gene are MNHNY and SVGAGI (reference sequence). V was cut by 4 bases and J by 2 bases, with 9 bases left in between. The CDR3 extends over 14 amino acids. CDR3 amino acids: CASSSEGAGNTIYF. In DNA, the CDR3 is TGTGCCAGCAGTTCTGAAGGTGCTGGAAACACCATATATTTT.

The chain is built from TRBV10-3 and TRBJ2-2, with 12 positions matching TRBD2. The CDR3 contains 15 residues. CDR1 is ENHRY and CDR2 is SYGVKD in the germline V gene. V dropped 7 bases and J dropped 2; count of bases not matched to a gene: 2. CDR3 in amino acids: CAIKGLAGNTGELFF. The CDR3, as DNA: TGTGCCATCAAAGGACTAGCGGGAAACACCGGGGAGCTGTTTTTT.

This clonotype was counted between two and nine times. V gene TRBV5-1 combines with J gene TRBJ1-1; TRBD1 agrees at 8 bases. The J segment lost 8 bases and the V segment lost 2 bases, leaving 14 bases of the junction unmatched. This CDR3 region has 16 residues. Germline lookup yields CDR1 SGHRS and CDR2 YFSETQ. The CDR3 loop is CASSLSRGRNVMEAFF. The CDR3 nucleotides are TGCGCCAGCAGCTTATCCAGGGGGCGCAACGTTATGGAAGCTTTCTTT.

The chain is built from TRBV9 and TRBJ2-5; 7 positions match TRBD2. V dropped 6 bases and J dropped 2; count of bases not matched to a gene: 10. The CDR3 length is 15 residues. Germline CDR1 and CDR2: SGDLS and YYNGEE. CDR3 in amino acids: CASNFGGGPQETQYF. Here the CDR3 DNA reads TGTGCCAGCAATTTCGGGGGAGGGCCTCAAGAGACCCAGTACTTC.

V is TRBV20-1 and J is TRBJ2-5; 8 bases fit TRBD1. Germline trimming cut 0 bases from V and 5 bases from J; bases unmatched to any gene: 8. Germline-derived CDR1 and CDR2 are DFQATT and SNEGSKA (reference sequence). The CDR3 runs to 15 residues. CDR3: CSARDPQGAGETQYF. CDR3 coding DNA: TGCAGTGCTAGAGATCCGCAGGGGGCGGGGGAGACCCAGTACTTC.

The J gene is TRBJ2-3, the V gene TRBV3-1; D perhaps matches TRBD1 (5 bases). The CDR3 contains 14 residues. V lost 5 bases and J 0 bases, leaving 9 bases between the germline ends. Germline V gives CDR1 LGHDT, CDR2 YNNKEL (reference sequence). In DNA form, the CDR3 reads TGTGCCAGCAGCGTGACAGCTAGCACAGATACGCAGTATTTT. Amino acid sequence: CASSVTASTDTQYF.

This clonotype was counted ten times or more. The rearrangement links TRBV5-1 to TRBJ1-3; a weak D match, TRBD1 (6 bases). The germline V gene has CDR1 SGHRS and CDR2 YFSETQ. The V and J ends lost 4 bases and 1 base respectively, with 12 bases between them. CDR3 length equals 15 residues. CDR3: CASSPGTSSGNTIYF. The CDR3 DNA reads TGCGCCAGCAGCCCCGGGACATCGTCTGGAAACACCATATATTTT.

The rearrangement uses TRBV5-6 and TRBJ2-6, with D tentatively TRBD1 (6 bases). The V gene lost 4 bases and the J gene lost 0 bases, with 17 bases spanning the gap. CDR3 length: 18 amino acids. From germline, CDR1 is SGHDT and CDR2 YYEEEE. The CDR3 here is CASSRGRDTSSGANVLTF. The CDR3 DNA sequence: TGTGCCAGCAGCAGGGGCCGGGACACAAGCTCTGGGGCCAACGTCCTGACTTTC.

This clonotype was seen ten or more times. The rearrangement joins TRBV5-1 to TRBJ2-3; possibly TRBD1 or TRBD2 for D (5 bases each). The germline V gene encodes CDR1 SGHRS and CDR2 YFSETQ. The V and J ends lost 4 bases and 0 bases respectively, with 15 bases between them. The CDR3 has 16 residues. In nucleotides, the CDR3 is TGCGCCAGCAGCGCCGGGACGGATAGCAGCACAGATACGCAGTATTTT. Translated: CASSAGTDSSTDTQYF.

There are many counts of this clonotype. V usage is TRBV28 and J usage is TRBJ2-6; 7 nucleotides agree with TRBD1. The CDR3 is made up of 17 amino acids. The J segment lost 2 bases and the V segment lost 2 bases, leaving 6 bases of the junction unmatched. Per the germline V gene, CDR1 is MDHEN and CDR2 is SYDVKM. DNA for the CDR3: TGTGCCAGCAGTTTACGTACAGGGGTTCCTGGGGCCAACGTCCTGACTTTC. This translates into CASSLRTGVPGANVLTF.

The CDR3 sequence: CSARNRGPNEQFF. Here the CDR3 DNA reads TGCAGTGCTAGAAACCGGGGTCCCAATGAGCAGTTCTTC. The genes are TRBV20-1 and TRBJ2-1; possibly TRBD2 for D (5 bases). CDR1 and CDR2 from the germline V gene are DFQATT and SNEGSKA (reference sequence). Trimming took off 2 bases at V and 6 bases at J, with 11 bases between the two ends. The CDR3 spans 13 residues.

The rearrangement joins TRBV20-1 to TRBJ2-7, with D hard to call. Between the trimmed V and J ends, which lost 3 bases and 6 bases, there was a span of 6 bases. The CDR3 covers 10 residues. Looked up from germline, CDR1 is DFQATT and CDR2 is SNEGSKA (reference sequence). CDR3 sequence (DNA): TGCAGTGCTAGTCGAGGCGAGCAGTACTTC. Translated, it gives CSASRGEQYF.

This clonotype came up a few times. The rearrangement links TRBV7-3 to TRBJ2-3; 9 positions agree with TRBD1. The CDR3 spans 16 residues. Germline assignment: CDR1 SGHTA and CDR2 FQGTGA. J gave up 4 bases and V 5 bases, and 10 bases lay outside the gene matches. The CDR3 region has the DNA TGTGCCAGCAGCACAGAACAGGGGGCATTGGCAGATACGCAGTATTTT. Its protein is CASSTEQGALADTQYF.

The chain uses TRBV6-5 and TRBJ2-7; D may be TRBD1 or TRBD2 (5 bases each). V was shortened by 0 bases and J by 2 bases, with 11 bases between the two germline ends. The germline V gene has CDR1 MNHEY and CDR2 SVGAGI. The CDR3 totals 15 residues. CDR3 DNA: TGTGCCAGCAGTTACTCCGGGTTGGGGGCCTACGAGCAGTACTTC. It is translated as CASSYSGLGAYEQYF.